One sample yielded the 8 T cell receptor beta chains listed below, sequenced in a study of blood T cell repertoires in COVID-19. TCRdb keeps only in-frame clones here, not all; method: immunoSEQ multiplex PCR. Of about 250,000 clones listed, about 91% were seen once; the top ten hold under 8%. Sequenced input: peripheral blood. The receptors were gathered from a young woman with COVID-19, enrolled during active disease.

This CDR3 is CASSPGGGFGNNEQFF. The CDR3 region has the DNA TGTGCCAGCAGCCCAGGCGGGGGGTTTGGGAACAATGAGCAGTTCTTC. This chain connects TRBV9 to TRBJ2-1; 8 bases map to TRBD2. CDR1 and CDR2 from the germline V gene are SGDLS and YYNGEE. V shed 4 bases and J 5 bases; nucleotides not matched to a gene: 11. The CDR3 is made up of 16 amino acids.

The rearrangement links TRBV19 to TRBJ2-2; TRBD1 matches 9 bases. V was pared by 9 bases and J by 5 bases, with 7 bases of the junction left unmatched. Looked up from germline, CDR1 is LNHDA and CDR2 is SQIVND (reference sequence). This CDR3 is 14 amino acids long. CDR3 sequence: CASLQGAETGELFF. CDR3 DNA: TGTGCCAGCCTACAGGGGGCGGAAACCGGGGAGCTGTTTTTT.

This chain connects TRBV7-9 to TRBJ2-2; 10 bases are shared with TRBD2. CDR1 and CDR2 (germline): SEHNR, FQNEAQ (reference sequence). The CDR3 is 14 residues long. V shed 3 bases, J shed 6 bases, and the junction held 1 base outside the gene matches. CDR3 nucleotides: TGTGCCAGCAGCTTGGGACTAGCGCCCGGGGAGCTGTTTTTT. It specifies CASSLGLAPGELFF.

The CDR3 sequence: CASSLLGGDQPQHF. DNA for the CDR3: TGTGCCAGCAGTTTACTTGGGGGGGATCAGCCCCAGCATTTT. The chain employs TRBV28 and TRBJ1-5; D is perhaps TRBD1 (5 bases). Per the germline V gene, CDR1 is MDHEN and CDR2 is SYDVKM. Trimming left V 2 bases short and J 5 bases short, with 10 bases between. The CDR3 is 14 amino acids. Variable domain in full (rest from reference TRBV28 and TRBJ1-5): DVKVTQSSRYLVKRTGEKVFLECVQDMDHENMFWYRQDPGLGLRLIYFSYDVKMKEKGDIPEGYSVSREKKERFSLILESASTNQTSMYLCASSLLGGDQPQHFGDGTRLSIL.

The V call is TRBV20-1, the J call TRBJ1-4; D is ambiguous. Germline V gene lookup returns CDR1 DFQATT and CDR2 SNEGSKA (reference sequence). Trimming stripped 2 bases from V and 8 bases from J, with 3 bases between. CDR3 length: 10 residues. The CDR3 reads CSARSEKLFF. The CDR3 nucleotides read TGCAGTGCTAGATCGGAAAAACTGTTTTTT.

This chain connects TRBV11-3 to TRBJ2-3, with D maybe TRBD2 (7 bases). V was trimmed by 4 bases and J by 2 bases, leaving 16 bases between them. CDR3 length: 16 amino acids. In germline, CDR1 is SGHNT, CDR2 YENEEA. CDR3 bases: TGTGCCAGCAGCTGGGGGGCTAGCGGAGACACAGATACGCAGTATTTT. It is translated as CASSWGASGDTDTQYF.

CDR3 residues: CATGGGSANYGYTF. For the CDR3, the DNA is TGTGCCACCGGTGGGGGGTCAGCTAACTATGGCTACACCTTC. The chain employs TRBV28 and TRBJ1-2; D might be TRBD1 (5 bases). Trimming left V 10 bases short and J 0 bases short, with 15 bases between. The germline V gene has CDR1 MDHEN and CDR2 SYDVKM. This CDR3 is built from 14 residues.

V gene TRBV28 combines with J gene TRBJ1-5; 11 positions agree with TRBD1. After removal of 6 bases from V and 0 bases from J, the junction contained 10 bases not matched to a gene. CDR1 is MDHEN, CDR2 SYDVKM, per germline. The CDR3 is made up of 18 amino acids. The CDR3 loop reads CASSPPGQGVYSNQPQHF. CDR3 in DNA: TGTGCCAGCAGCCCTCCGGGACAGGGGGTTTATAGCAATCAGCCCCAGCATTTT. Full variable domain (rest looked up from reference TRBV28 and TRBJ1-5): DVKVTQSSRYLVKRTGEKVFLECVQDMDHENMFWYRQDPGLGLRLIYFSYDVKMKEKGDIPEGYSVSREKKERFSLILESASTNQTSMYLCASSPPGQGVYSNQPQHFGDGTRLSIL.